This record concerns one T cell receptor (beta chain) sequence. The data belong to a study of blood T cell repertoires in COVID-19. Deletions cut 1 base from V and 2 bases from J, with 9 bases between. Germline V CDR1 and CDR2: LGHNA, YNFKEQ. This CDR3 is built from 14 residues. Original methodology: Quantification of nucleated cells was approximated via reference gene primer amplification. The repertoire was sequenced with immunoSEQ multiplex PCR; TCRdb's copy has only in-frame clones and lacks some. V and J calls and clone size are those listed in that table; D and trimming were worked out from the DNA. The data contain about 170,000 clones, approximately 86% of them singletons.

The material sequenced was peripheral blood. This chain joins TRBV4-2 and TRBJ2-7; a possible D gene is TRBD2 (6 bases). The TCR originated in a woman older than 75 with active or convalescent COVID-19. For the CDR3, the DNA is TGTGCCAGCAGCCAAGGCCTAGCGACCTACGAGCAGTACTTC. Translated, it gives CASSQGLATYEQYF.